What follows are 29 T cell receptor beta chains derived from one specimen sequenced in a study of blood T cell repertoires in COVID-19. The repertoire was sequenced with immunoSEQ multiplex PCR; TCRdb's copy has only in-frame clones and lacks some. Altogether some 240,000 clones are present, around 83% being singletons, with the ten largest covering less than 2%. The sequencing input was peripheral blood. These receptor sequences come from a woman aged 40 to 55 who had recovered from COVID-19.

The rearrangement uses TRBV4-1 and TRBJ2-3; D perhaps matches TRBD1 (8 bases). CDR3 length: 16 amino acids. Germline CDR1 MGHRA, CDR2 YSYEKL. V was shortened by 4 bases and J by 4 bases, with 18 bases between the two germline ends. CDR3 sequence reads: CASSPQNRGRADTQYF. For the CDR3, the DNA is TGCGCCAGCAGCCCGCAAAACAGGGGGAGGGCAGATACGCAGTATTTT.

V is TRBV12-3 or TRBV12-4 and J is TRBJ1-2, with TRBD1 identical over 9 bases. The CDR3 covers 12 residues. J lost 12 bases, V lost 3 bases, and 5 bases had no gene match. The CDR3 DNA sequence: TGTGCCAGCAGTTTTACGGGACAGGGCCACACCTTC. Its translation is CASSFTGQGHTF.

This sequence joins TRBV12-3 or TRBV12-4 and TRBJ2-2; unclear D gene. V lost 3 bases and J 6 bases, leaving 5 bases between the germline ends. The CDR3 has 12 amino acids. The chain's CDR3 is CASSFSAGELFF. As DNA, the CDR3 is TGTGCCAGCAGTTTTTCTGCCGGGGAGCTGTTTTTT.

This rearrangement joins TRBV28 to TRBJ2-3; D remains unclear. Germline V gene data show CDR1 as MDHEN and CDR2 as SYDVKM. This CDR3 has 15 amino acids. V was pared by 5 bases and J by 0 bases, with 12 bases between. The chain's CDR3 is CASSALASSTDTQYF. In DNA, the CDR3 is TGTGCCAGCAGTGCCTTGGCCTCTAGCACAGATACGCAGTATTTT.

The chain couples TRBV7-2 to TRBJ2-2; the match to TRBD2 covers 9 bases. Germline V gene lookup returns CDR1 SGHTA and CDR2 FQGNSA. The CDR3 loop spans 18 amino acids. The ends lost 4 bases at V and 5 bases at J; junction bases unmatched: 14. In nucleotides, the CDR3 is TGTGCCAGCAGCTGGAGGATAACAGGAACTAGCGGGACCGGGGAGCTGTTTTTT. It is translated as CASSWRITGTSGTGELFF.

The V call is TRBV6-5, the J call TRBJ1-4; a weak D match, TRBD1 (5 bases). The germline V and J ends were trimmed by 3 bases and 8 bases, with 13 bases remaining between them. Germline CDR1 is MNHEY and CDR2 is SVGAGI. The CDR3 spans 14 residues. The CDR3 is CASSYSGFGEKLFF. The CDR3 bases are TGTGCCAGCAGTTATTCAGGGTTTGGGGAAAAACTGTTTTTT.

V gene TRBV4-1 combines with J gene TRBJ2-1; weak D call: TRBD2 (5 bases). Germline assignment: CDR1 MGHRA and CDR2 YSYEKL. The CDR3 extends over 16 amino acids. With 0 bases removed from V and 0 bases from J, the gap between germline ends came to 9 bases. CDR3 region: CASSQERESSYNEQFF. The CDR3 coding sequence is TGCGCCAGCAGCCAAGAAAGGGAGAGCTCCTACAATGAGCAGTTCTTC.

V gene TRBV5-1 combines with J gene TRBJ1-1; 9 nucleotides agree with TRBD1. Losses at the gene ends were 0 bases for V and 6 bases for J; bases not matched to a gene: 3. Germline V gene sequence: CDR1 SGHRS, CDR2 YFSETQ. This CDR3 region has 14 residues. CDR3 in amino acids: CASSLAQGASEAFF. The CDR3 DNA reads TGCGCCAGCAGCTTGGCACAGGGGGCATCTGAAGCTTTCTTT. The whole variable domain, remainder taken from reference TRBV5-1 and TRBJ1-1, is KAGVTQTPRYLIKTRGQQVTLSCSPISGHRSVSWYQQTPGQGLQFLFEYFSETQRNKGNFPGRFSGRQFSNSRSEMNVSTLELGDSALYLCASSLAQGASEAFFGQGTRLTVV.

V is TRBV7-9 and J is TRBJ2-2, with 9 bases that match TRBD1. V lost 5 bases and J lost 6; bases outside the gene matches: 4. The CDR3 runs 14 residues. The germline V gene encodes CDR1 SEHNR and CDR2 FQNEAQ (reference sequence). The CDR3 DNA reads TGTGCCAGCAGCGTGGGACAGGGTGCCGGGGAGCTGTTTTTT. It is translated as CASSVGQGAGELFF.

The chain links TRBV28 to TRBJ1-5; maybe TRBD1 (5 bases). CDR1 and CDR2 from the germline V gene are MDHEN and SYDVKM. With 6 bases removed from V and 5 bases from J, the gap between germline ends came to 14 bases. There are 14 residues in the CDR3. CDR3 residues: CASSLGPYHQPQHF. In DNA form, the CDR3 reads TGTGCCAGCAGCTTGGGGCCCTACCATCAGCCCCAGCATTTT.

The gene calls are TRBV29-1 and TRBJ1-5, with TRBD1 matching over 7 bases. V lost 5 bases, J lost 2 bases, and 3 bases stayed unmatched. CDR1 SQVTM and CDR2 ANQGSEA come from the germline V gene. CDR3 size: 13 residues. Written as DNA, the CDR3 is TGCAGCGTTAGGACAGGAGGCAATCAGCCCCAGCATTTT. This sequence encodes CSVRTGGNQPQHF.

This chain joins TRBV11-2 and TRBJ2-3; maybe TRBD1 (6 bases). CDR3 length equals 15 residues. Germline values: CDR1 SGHAT, CDR2 FQNNGV. V shed 6 bases and J shed 2 bases, with 15 bases lying between them. The CDR3 region is CASRPIQGNTDTQYF. CDR3 sequence (DNA): TGTGCCAGCAGACCTATACAGGGTAACACAGATACGCAGTATTTT.

The V call is TRBV2, the J call TRBJ1-1; possibly TRBD1 for D (5 bases). This CDR3 has 14 amino acids. V lost 3 bases and J lost 1, with 9 bases in between. Looked up from germline, CDR1 is SNHLY and CDR2 is FYNNEI. Written as DNA, the CDR3 is TGTGCCAGCAGTGAGAGGACACAGAACACTGAAGCTTTCTTT. It specifies CASSERTQNTEAFF. Full variable domain (missing parts from reference TRBV2 and TRBJ1-1): EPEVTQTPSHQVTQMGQEVILRCVPISNHLYFYWYRQILGQKVEFLVSFYNNEISEKSEIFDDQFSVERPDGSNFTLKIRSTKLEDSAMYFCASSERTQNTEAFFGQGTRLTVV.

This clone appeared a few times. The V gene is TRBV6-6, the J gene TRBJ2-7; 10 bases match TRBD2. The CDR3 runs 14 residues. Trimming removed 2 bases from V and 6 bases from J; junction bases left unmatched: 4. Germline CDR1 is MNHNY and CDR2 is SVGAGI (reference sequence). Written as DNA, the CDR3 is TGTGCCAGCAGTTACGAGCGGGGGGGCCTCGAGCAGTACTTC. Its translation: CASSYERGGLEQYF.

The chain links TRBV7-9 to TRBJ2-2; D is possibly TRBD1 (7 bases). The CDR3 runs 15 residues. Germline-derived CDR1 and CDR2 are SEHNR and FQNEAQ (reference sequence). V dropped 3 bases and J dropped 6 bases, with 14 bases sitting between them. CDR3 region: CASSFDRDFPGELFF. In DNA form, the CDR3 reads TGTGCCAGCAGCTTCGACAGGGACTTTCCCGGGGAGCTGTTTTTT. Drawing the rest from reference TRBV7-9 and TRBJ2-2, the complete variable domain is DTGVSQNPRHKITKRGQNVTFRCDPISEHNRLYWYRQTLGQGPEFLTYFQNEAQLEKSRLLSDRFSAERPKGSFSTLEIQRTEQGDSAMYLCASSFDRDFPGELFFGEGSRLTVL.

This rearrangement joins TRBV5-4 to TRBJ2-5; no clear D. Per germline, CDR1 SGHNT and CDR2 YYREEE (reference sequence). Trimming removed 4 bases from V and 4 bases from J, with 14 bases in between. CDR3 length: 14 residues. The CDR3 sequence is CASSASDRGETQYF. The CDR3 region has the DNA TGTGCCAGCAGCGCTTCGGATCGAGGAGAGACCCAGTACTTC.

This clone was picked up a small number of times. The chain couples TRBV28 to TRBJ2-4; D is possibly TRBD2 (5 bases). Per the germline V gene, CDR1 is MDHEN and CDR2 is SYDVKM. CDR3 size: 15 residues. Trimming pared 5 bases from V and 0 bases from J, leaving 11 bases between. The CDR3 spells CASSMAGLAKNIQYF. The CDR3 DNA reads as TGTGCCAGCAGTATGGCCGGACTAGCCAAAAACATTCAGTACTTC.

This chain joins TRBV30 and TRBJ2-3, with D uncertain. V dropped 0 bases and J dropped 0 bases, with 10 bases sitting between them. CDR3 length: 15 residues. The germline V gene has CDR1 GTSNPN and CDR2 SVGIG (reference sequence). The CDR3 loop is CAWSVLGSSTDTQYF. CDR3 nucleotides: TGTGCCTGGAGTGTATTGGGCAGTAGCACAGATACGCAGTATTTT.

The V gene is TRBV10-3, the J gene TRBJ1-2; D perhaps matches TRBD1 (6 bases). CDR1 is ENHRY, CDR2 SYGVKD, per germline. The CDR3 spans 12 residues. Trimming shortened V by 6 bases and J by 4 bases, and 9 bases separated the two germline ends. Here the CDR3 reads CAIRDSLYGYTF. In DNA, the CDR3 is TGTGCCATCAGGGACAGCCTCTATGGCTACACCTTC.

The chain is built from TRBV4-1 and TRBJ1-1; TRBD1 matches 8 bases. The CDR3 is 17 residues long. V shed 3 bases, J shed 5 bases, and the junction held 14 bases outside the gene matches. Germline V gene data show CDR1 as MGHRA and CDR2 as YSYEKL. The CDR3 sequence is CASSQIIGQGRRTEAFF. CDR3 in DNA: TGCGCCAGCAGCCAGATAATCGGACAGGGCAGGAGGACTGAAGCTTTCTTT.

This chain joins TRBV24-1 and TRBJ1-2, with 9 bases fitting TRBD1. Germline CDR1 reads KGHDR; CDR2 reads SFDVKD. The ends lost 3 bases at V and 4 bases at J; junction bases unmatched: 8. This CDR3 has 16 amino acids. This CDR3 reads CATSDPTGGLGYGYTF. In nucleotides, the CDR3 is TGTGCCACCAGTGATCCCACAGGGGGCCTCGGCTATGGCTACACCTTC.

V usage is TRBV11-2 and J usage is TRBJ2-1; TRBD1 is a possible D gene (6 bases). The germline CDR1 and CDR2 sequences are SGHAT and FQNNGV. V was cut by 5 bases and J by 0 bases, with 11 bases left in between. CDR3 length: 15 residues. The CDR3: CASSLQGNSYNEQFF. CDR3 in DNA: TGTGCCAGCAGCCTACAGGGAAACTCCTACAATGAGCAGTTCTTC.

This chain connects TRBV7-9 to TRBJ1-2; possible D gene TRBD1, 6 bases. Trimming pared 5 bases from V and 1 base from J, leaving 11 bases between. This CDR3 is built from 14 residues. Germline V gene data show CDR1 as SEHNR and CDR2 as FQNEAQ (reference sequence). CDR3 sequence (DNA): TGTGCCAGCAGCCGGACAGAAATTAACTATGGCTACACCTTC. Encoded protein: CASSRTEINYGYTF.

The genes are TRBV11-2 and TRBJ1-2, with a possible D match to TRBD1 (6 bases). The germline gives CDR1 SGHAT, CDR2 FQNNGV. This CDR3 has 14 residues. Trimming pared 6 bases from V and 7 bases from J, leaving 18 bases between. The CDR3 here is CASSTLQGRGGYTF. CDR3 sequence (DNA): TGTGCCAGCAGTACTCTACAGGGACGAGGTGGCTACACCTTC.

The gene calls are TRBV6-5 and TRBJ2-5; D gene uncertain. This CDR3 comprises 14 residues. The V gene's germline CDR1 is MNHEY and CDR2 SVGAGI. The V gene lost 6 bases and the J gene lost 5 bases, with 16 bases spanning the gap. The CDR3 coding sequence is TGTGCCAGCAGCCCCACCTCGGTTTTGGAGACCCAGTACTTC. Amino acid sequence: CASSPTSVLETQYF.

The V call is TRBV29-1, the J call TRBJ2-1, with 8 bases matching TRBD2. The CDR3 is 14 residues long. CDR1 and CDR2 from the germline V gene are SQVTM and ANQGSEA. The V and J ends lost 5 bases and 8 bases, in that order; junction bases with no gene match: 11. CDR3 in amino acids: CSVSGTSLPHEQFF. The CDR3 bases are TGCAGCGTTTCCGGGACTAGTCTTCCGCATGAGCAGTTCTTC.

A single count supports this clone. CDR3 amino acids: CASSQVGGPVNTIYF. CDR3 DNA sequence: TGTGCCAGCAGCCAAGTAGGAGGGCCCGTAAACACCATATATTTT. The rearrangement uses TRBV3-1 (or the pseudogene TRBV3-2) and TRBJ1-3; D unresolved. CDR1 LGHDT and CDR2 YNNKEL come from the germline V gene (reference sequence). V lost 1 base, J lost 6 bases, and 13 bases lay in between. This CDR3 comprises 15 residues.

The rearrangement uses TRBV6-6 and TRBJ2-1; D gene uncertain. The germline gives CDR1 MNHNY, CDR2 SVGAGI (reference sequence). The CDR3 has 11 residues. V was cut by 8 bases and J by 7 bases, with 9 bases left in between. Here the CDR3 reads CASSSRNEQFF. As DNA, the CDR3 is TGTGCCAGCTCCTCGAGGAATGAGCAGTTCTTC.

V usage is TRBV7-6 and J usage is TRBJ1-1, with TRBD1 identical over 9 bases. Trimming cost V 1 base and J 3 bases; bases outside gene matches: 3. Germline assignment: CDR1 SGHVS and CDR2 FNYEAQ. This CDR3 has 15 residues. DNA for the CDR3: TGTGCCAGCAGCTTAGGGACAGGGGCGGACACTGAAGCTTTCTTT. Residues: CASSLGTGADTEAFF. Based on the CDR3 plus reference TRBV7-6 and TRBJ1-1, the full variable domain is GAGVSQSPRYKVTKRGQDVALRCDPISGHVSLYWYRQALGQGPEFLTYFNYEAQQDKSGLPNDRFSAERPEGSISTLTIQRTEQRDSAMYRCASSLGTGADTEAFFGQGTRLTVV.